This record concerns one TCR beta chain sequence. The antigen remains undetermined. Sequenced by immunoSEQ multiplex PCR; TCRdb stores in-frame clones only, minus some. The table has approximately 2.5 million clones, approximately 93% seen once; the top ten hold about 0.38%. The source of the sample is a study of shared clonotypes between healthy human individuals. The germline gives CDR1 MDHEN, CDR2 SYDVKM. The V segment lost 6 bases and the J segment 2 bases; nucleotides outside the gene matches: 5. The CDR3 has 15 amino acids. Overall study findings and caveats: Only blood was sampled; tissue repertoires likely differ. Although depth was large, rarefaction showed that sequencing of the sorted subsets was incomplete. In having few donors, the study represented limited genetic and exposure-history diversity. Naive subsets tended to show greater estimated richness than memory subsets.

Sequenced input: naive CD4+ T cells from PBMCs. Stated subset: CD45RA+ positively selected. V and J are TRBV28 and TRBJ2-7, with TRBD2 identical over 12 bases. This sequence was found in a man between 18 and 29 years old in good health. Some clones in this sample may be carry-over from other donors' samples. The CDR3 reads CASRKPSGRAYEQYF. The DNA of the CDR3 is TGTGCCAGCAGGAAACCTAGCGGGAGGGCCTACGAGCAGTACTTC.